This T cell receptor (beta chain) appears in the sequencing data of a study of T cell responses to AZD1222 COVID-19 vaccine. Study-level points and caveats: Most donors were white British and more were female, and clonal diversity was possibly underestimated.

Here immunoSEQ multiplex PCR was the method, and the copy in TCRdb shows in-frame clones only, minus some. The sample consists of 180,000 or so clones, 94% of them appearing once. Of note for this clone: Its antigen is unidentified. One junction end disagrees with the germline gene, perhaps due to a read error.

CDR1 and CDR2 (germline): KGHSH, LQKENI. CDR3 length: 12 amino acids. The chain has TRBV18 and TRBJ2-5; 7 bases match TRBD2. The TCR was taken from an adult in good health. The sample consisted of peripheral blood, taken on day 0 of AZD1222 vaccination. The CDR3 DNA is TGTGCCAGCTCACTTGGACCAGCCGGGGGGAACTTC. It encodes CASSLGPAGGNF.